The 26 T cell receptor beta chains below all came from one sample that was sequenced in a study of CXCR3-negative and CXCR3-positive naive CD8 T cells (dated by TCRdb to about 2019). Sequencer: NextSeq 550. The Human TCR Profiling Kit (MiLaboratory) was used to prepare UMI-labeled 5' RACE TRB cDNA libraries. Each entry corresponds to one CDR3 protein sequence from reads that TCRdb reprocessed, and DNA is not given. The sample's records list around 130,000 distinct CDR3 sequences. The ten most abundant clones make up about 0.61% of the sample. These receptors lack a known antigen. Beyond this particular receptor, the publication reports: TRB CDR3s from CXCR3-positive naive cells showed higher hydrophobicity (lower Kidera factor 4), lower energy, and higher strength and volume indices than CXCR3-negative naive cells.

Sample: naive CXCR3+ CD8+ T cells from blood. The cell subset or site label, as the study defines it: CD45RO-CCR7+CD27+CD95- naive CD8+ T cells expressing CXCR3 (TNR3+). These receptors originate from a human donor in good health. Some clones in this sample may be carry-over from other donors' samples.

CDR3 in amino acids: CASSYGGGRQYEQYF. V usage is TRBV7-2 and J usage is TRBJ2-7; TCRdb indicates TRBD2, and absent DNA this call remains unverified. The CDR3 runs to 15 residues. Looked up from germline, CDR1 is SGHTA and CDR2 is FQGNSA.

V is TRBV29-1 and J is TRBJ2-7; TCRdb calls TRBD1, which cannot be checked without DNA. The CDR3 length is 13 residues. Germline loops: CDR1 SQVTM, CDR2 ANQGSEA. The CDR3 region is CSVIGQGTYEQYF.

The chain carries TRBV6-2 or TRBV6-3 and TRBJ2-7; checking the TCRdb D call of TRBD2 is not possible without DNA. This CDR3 spans 15 amino acids. CDR1 and CDR2 (germline): MNHEY, SVGEGT. The CDR3 sequence is CASSLGRDTTYEQYF.

The rearrangement uses TRBV29-1 and TRBJ1-1; TCRdb selects TRBD1, and the lack of DNA leaves this call unchecked. Germline V gene sequence: CDR1 SQVTM, CDR2 ANQGSEA. CDR3 length: 14 residues. The CDR3 protein is CSVEAGRGNTEAFF.

The chain uses TRBV7-6 and TRBJ1-2; the D gene TCRdb calls, TRBD1, cannot be checked with no DNA. Germline V gene data show CDR1 as SGHVS and CDR2 as FNYEAQ. This CDR3 contains 13 residues. The CDR3 spells CASRAQDNYGYTF.

The CDR3 loop reads CASTKSSYNSPLHF. The rearrangement uses TRBV28 and TRBJ1-6. The V gene's germline CDR1 is MDHEN and CDR2 SYDVKM. CDR3 size: 14 residues.

The V and J genes are TRBV4-1 and TRBJ2-3; there is no DNA to check the TCRdb D call of TRBD1. Germline V lookup: CDR1 MGHRA, CDR2 YSYEKL. CDR3 length: 15 residues. The CDR3: CASSQPGWGTDTQYF.

V is TRBV14 and J is TRBJ2-3; TCRdb outputs TRBD1, but without DNA this stays unchecked. CDR3 size: 18 residues. Germline V CDR1 and CDR2: SGHDN, FVKESK. CDR3 loop: CASSQDSAGGPGTDTQYF.

The chain is built from TRBV29-1 and TRBJ2-7; without DNA, the TCRdb call of TRBD1 cannot be checked. Germline V gives CDR1 SQVTM, CDR2 ANQGSEA. There are 13 residues in the CDR3. The CDR3 sequence: CSVEDLGGDEQYF.

The chain is built from TRBV29-1 and TRBJ1-1; TCRdb calls TRBD1, which cannot be checked without DNA. CDR3 length: 14 residues. Germline CDR1 is SQVTM and CDR2 is ANQGSEA. The CDR3 sequence: CSVVVPTPGTEAFF. Full variable domain (outside the CDR3, taken from reference TRBV29-1 and TRBJ1-1): SAVISQKPSRDICQRGTSLTIQCQVDSQVTMMFWYRQQPGQSLTLIATANQGSEATYESGFVIDKFPISRPNLTFSTLTVSNMSPEDSSIYLCSVVVPTPGTEAFFGQGTRLTVV.

The CDR3 region is CASSLRTSGQETQYF. J is TRBJ2-5 and V is TRBV12-3 or TRBV12-4; TCRdb returns TRBD2, unconfirmable since there is no DNA. The CDR3 totals 15 residues.

The rearrangement links TRBV29-1 to TRBJ2-7; TCRdb selects TRBD1, and the lack of DNA leaves this call unchecked. The CDR3 has 11 residues. The germline gives CDR1 SQVTM, CDR2 ANQGSEA. CDR3 sequence: CSSGTGDEQYF.

V gene TRBV5-1 combines with J gene TRBJ1-1. CDR3 length: 12 amino acids. Germline V gene data show CDR1 as SGHRS and CDR2 as YFSETQ. CDR3 amino acids: CASSLESTEAFF.

The chain combines TRBV6-2 or TRBV6-3 with TRBJ2-1; the TCRdb call, TRBD2, lacks DNA for checking. The CDR3 runs to 16 residues. Germline V lookup: CDR1 MNHEY, CDR2 SVGEGT. The CDR3 here is CASSYVAGGPYNEQFF.

The chain recombines TRBV7-9 with TRBJ2-1. The CDR3 covers 13 residues. The germline CDR1 and CDR2 sequences are SEHNR and FQNEAQ (reference sequence). CDR3 region: CASSLVAANEQFF.

The gene calls are TRBV5-1 and TRBJ2-7. The CDR3 is 14 residues long. Germline assignment: CDR1 SGHRS and CDR2 YFSETQ. CDR3 protein: CASSPNDMAQEQYF.

The chain carries TRBV5-5 and TRBJ2-1; TCRdb designates TRBD1, a call that cannot be tested without DNA. The germline CDR1 and CDR2 sequences are SGHKS and YYEKEE (reference sequence). The CDR3 covers 13 residues. This CDR3 is CASSSQGYNEQFF.

The gene calls are TRBV5-6 and TRBJ1-1; TCRdb indicates TRBD1, and absent DNA this call remains unverified. CDR1 and CDR2 (germline): SGHDT, YYEEEE. This CDR3 has 13 amino acids. The chain's CDR3 is CASSFGPGTEAFF.

V gene TRBV27 combines with J gene TRBJ2-1; with no DNA, the TCRdb D assignment of TRBD1 cannot be verified. This CDR3 is 15 amino acids long. The germline V gene has CDR1 MNHEY and CDR2 SMNVEV (reference sequence). CDR3 sequence reads: CASRSGTATYNEQFF.

This chain links TRBV12-3 or TRBV12-4 with TRBJ2-5. The CDR3 has 15 amino acids. The CDR3 spells CASSLWARLQETQYF.

The chain recombines TRBV20-1 with TRBJ1-1; TCRdb selects TRBD1, and the lack of DNA leaves this call unchecked. CDR3 length: 20 residues. CDR1 and CDR2 (germline): DFQATT, SNEGSKA (reference sequence). CDR3: CSARDTFLILGQGADTEAFF.

The chain uses TRBV7-9 and TRBJ2-1. Per the germline V gene, CDR1 is SEHNR and CDR2 is FQNEAQ (reference sequence). The CDR3 length is 11 residues. The CDR3 protein is CASSASSEQFF.

The chain employs TRBV6-5 and TRBJ2-7; TCRdb names TRBD2, which stays unverified in the absence of DNA. This CDR3 is built from 14 residues. Germline V lookup: CDR1 MNHEY, CDR2 SVGAGI. The CDR3 loop is CASSLLGGYYEQYF.

CDR3 amino acids: CASSPPGGPVFNEQYF. V gene TRBV18 combines with J gene TRBJ2-7; as DNA is missing, the TRBD2 call by TCRdb cannot be tested. Germline values: CDR1 KGHSH, CDR2 LQKENI. There are 16 residues in the CDR3.

The chain employs TRBV6-1 and TRBJ2-1. The germline gives CDR1 MNHNS, CDR2 SASEGT. The CDR3 is 14 residues long. CDR3 protein: CASSEGDLYNEQFF.

CDR3 sequence: CAWSLGRYNEQFF. The chain employs TRBV30 and TRBJ2-1. The CDR3 is 13 amino acids. Germline CDR1 GTSNPN, CDR2 SVGIG (reference sequence).